Each of the 2 T cell receptor beta chains below was sequenced from the same sample in a study of T cell repertoires in cytomegalovirus infection. TCRdb independently ran MiXCR on the reads; one entry per CDR3 protein. The sample lists around 340,000 distinct CDR3 sequences; 25% to 35% were seen once. No antigen is known for these receptors. The source was cultured PBMCs, collected from culture after CMV antigen stimulation. All receptors derive from a human donor in good health (CMV status not recorded). Some clones in this sample may be carry-over from other donors' samples.

The chain recombines TRBV6-2 or TRBV6-3 with TRBJ1-6, with D tentatively TRBD1 (6 bases). Per germline, CDR1 MNHEY and CDR2 SVGEGT. V lost 2 bases, J lost 6 bases, and 11 bases lay in between. This CDR3 has 15 amino acids. This CDR3 is CASSYAGHTNSPLHF. Here the CDR3 DNA reads TGTGCCAGCAGTTACGCGGGACATACTAATTCACCCCTCCACTTT.

Many counts were recorded for this clonotype. The V call is TRBV7-2, the J call TRBJ1-1; no reliable D call. The CDR3 is 13 residues long. CDR1 is SGHTA and CDR2 is FQGNSA in the germline V gene. Trimming removed 3 bases at V and 1 base at J, with 6 bases between. This CDR3 is CASSLGWNTEAFF. The CDR3 coding sequence is TGTGCCAGCAGCTTGGGTTGGAACACTGAAGCTTTCTTT.